This T cell receptor (beta chain) was identified during a study of human T cells and chemical hapten exposure. Study details: Patients' scalps got diphenylcyclopropenone weekly throughout the approximately 25-week study.

Germline-derived CDR1 and CDR2 are SEHNR and FQNEAQ (reference sequence). The CDR3 runs to 13 residues. V was shortened by 5 bases and J by 2 bases, with 10 bases between the two germline ends. Time point defined: patch test 1, 2 weeks after DPC sensitization. This sample's treatment: therapeutic diphenylcyclopropenone sensitization with weekly scalp DPC. TCRdb reanalysed the RACE reads using MiXCR and keeps one entry per CDR3 protein. Of roughly 98,000 distinct CDR3 sequences listed, under 15% are singletons. The chain carries TRBV7-9 and TRBJ2-7; D remains unclear. Sample: whole blood, taken in connection with sensitization to the hapten diphenylcyclopropenone (DPC). The TCR comes from a middle-aged woman with alopecia areata. Some clones in this sample may be carry-over from other donors' samples. The CDR3 loop is CASSPASTYEQYF. CDR3 bases: TGTGCCAGCAGCCCAGCGAGTACCTACGAGCAGTACTTC.